This entry describes one T cell receptor beta chain. Vbeta (60) and Jbeta (13) primers were used in the PCR. Profiling relied on immunoSEQ multiplex PCR, and the TCRdb table lists in-frame clones only, not all of them. The sample includes some 120,000 clones, more than 60% seen only once; the top ten take nearly 9.5%. This sample is drawn from a study of cytomegalovirus exposure and HLA in healthy donors. Germline V gene sequence: CDR1 SGHDT, CDR2 YYEEEE. V dropped 0 bases and J dropped 7 bases, with 10 bases sitting between them. The CDR3 is 13 amino acids. This sequence joins TRBV5-6 and TRBJ1-1; no clear D. The sequenced material came from PBMCs. The sequence was obtained from a woman aged 45-59 years in good health and CMV-seropositive. CDR3 sequence (DNA): TGTGCCAGCAGCTTGGGCGCATATCTTGAAGCTTTCTTT. Encoded protein: CASSLGAYLEAFF.